A single T cell receptor beta chain is shown here with its context. Its antigen is still unknown. The data belong to a study of T cells in Graves' hyperthyroidism and ophthalmopathy. Study-wide context: Before treatment of any kind, peripheral blood was taken at initial diagnosis.

Researchers took RNA transcripts and amplified the TCR beta CDR3 regions from them. HTBI primers drove first-round RT-PCR of the TCR CDR3. TCRdb used MiXCR to reprocess the multiplex PCR reads, holding one entry per CDR3 protein. The table lists 560,000 or so distinct CDR3 sequences, just under 20% of them singletons. Findings of the study overall: Model predictions of ophthalmopathy came a median approximately 6 months before onset.

Any patient presenting with uncontrolled infection, other autoimmune disease, pregnancy or lactation was left out. In making diagnoses, clinical symptoms, serum thyroxine and TRAb, thyroid ultrasound and orbital computed tomography were all used. CDR3 length: 19 amino acids. CDR1 and CDR2 from the germline V gene are DFQATT and SNEGSKA (reference sequence). V was pared by 5 bases and J by 0 bases, with 13 bases of the junction left unmatched. The origin of this receptor is a man aged 35 to 55 with Graves' ophthalmopathy. The sequencing sample was made of blood. The chain employs TRBV20-1 and TRBJ2-1; 13 positions match TRBD2. The CDR3 region is CSAPLRTSGGLSSYNEQFF. The CDR3 bases are TGCAGTGCTCCCCTCCGGACTAGCGGGGGACTGAGCTCCTACAATGAGCAGTTCTTC.